This TCR beta chain was obtained from a study of blood T cells in healthy people across ages. This clonotype came up a few times. Primers used in a second PCR of roughly 6 to 12 cycles were a sample-barcoded 5' primer and a J-beta primer mix. TCRdb re-called the 5' RACE reads with MiXCR, one entry per CDR3 protein. The table shows 700,000 to 900,000 distinct CDR3 sequences, with roughly 26% occurring only once. V lost 3 bases to trimming and J lost 4 bases, with 9 bases between them. The CDR3 length is 13 residues. In addition, the sample was reused for a study of T cells of mothers and their children.

The receptor's source is a boy aged 10-17 years in good health. The source material was blood. The chain uses TRBV12-3 or TRBV12-4 and TRBJ1-2, with D unclear. CDR3: CASSFEGIYGYTF. DNA for the CDR3: TGTGCCAGCAGTTTCGAGGGAATCTATGGCTACACCTTC.